The 14 T cell receptor beta chains presented below share a single source sample, sequenced in a study of cytomegalovirus exposure and HLA in healthy donors. The PCR ran on 60 Vbeta and 13 Jbeta primers. Measured with immunoSEQ multiplex PCR; TCRdb has only the in-frame clones, and not every one. The sample contains approximately 160,000 clones, roughly 77% of which appear only once. The sample comprised PBMCs. These receptors were collected from a woman aged 45-65 years in good health and CMV-seropositive.

The chain has TRBV27 and TRBJ2-3, with 9 bases lining up with TRBD1. J was trimmed by 3 bases and V by 6 bases; bases with no gene match: 7. The CDR3 sequence is 15 residues long. The germline gives CDR1 MNHEY, CDR2 SMNVEV (reference sequence). The CDR3 loop reads CASSRDRDGTDTQYF. The CDR3 nucleotides are TGTGCCAGCAGCCGGGACAGGGATGGAACAGATACGCAGTATTTT.

Only a few counts were recorded for this clone. This chain joins TRBV9 and TRBJ1-1; 8 bases are shared with TRBD1. V shed 3 bases, J shed 8 bases, and the junction held 9 bases outside the gene matches. The length of the CDR3 is 14 residues. Per germline, CDR1 SGDLS and CDR2 YYNGEE. The CDR3 bases are TGTGCCAGCAGCGCGGGACAGGCTACGGGGGAAGCTTTCTTT. As protein: CASSAGQATGEAFF.

This chain links TRBV29-1 with TRBJ1-5; possibly TRBD1 for D (6 bases). This CDR3 is 13 amino acids long. V was pared by 6 bases and J by 1 base, with 10 bases between. The V gene's germline CDR1 is SQVTM and CDR2 ANQGSEA. This CDR3 is CSVRGGSNQPQHF. The CDR3 DNA follows: TGCAGCGTCCGGGGGGGCAGCAATCAGCCCCAGCATTTT. Full variable domain (rest looked up from reference TRBV29-1 and TRBJ1-5): SAVISQKPSRDICQRGTSLTIQCQVDSQVTMMFWYRQQPGQSLTLIATANQGSEATYESGFVIDKFPISRPNLTFSTLTVSNMSPEDSSIYLCSVRGGSNQPQHFGDGTRLSIL.

The chain's CDR3 is CASSPRLRQGLYGYTF. The DNA of the CDR3 is TGTGCCAGCAGCCCCCGCCTTCGACAGGGGCTATATGGCTACACCTTC. The chain uses TRBV14 and TRBJ1-2; 8 bases match TRBD1. Germline assignment: CDR1 SGHDN and CDR2 FVKESK. The CDR3 sequence is 16 residues long. The junction had 12 bases not matched to a gene; V was cut back by 4 bases and J by 5 bases.

The chain carries TRBV30 and TRBJ2-7, with TRBD1 matching over 7 bases. Germline V gives CDR1 GTSNPN, CDR2 SVGIG (reference sequence). This CDR3 contains 13 residues. With V trimmed by 1 base and J by 5 bases, 5 bases remained unmatched. In DNA form, the CDR3 reads TGTGCCTGGAGTGACAGGGGTATCGACGAGCAGTACTTC. It encodes CAWSDRGIDEQYF.

The chain has TRBV18 and TRBJ2-7, with a weak D call TRBD1 (5 bases). V lost 3 bases and J 1 base, leaving 7 bases between the germline ends. Per germline, CDR1 KGHSH and CDR2 LQKENI. The CDR3 is 13 amino acids. This CDR3 is CASSPGPSYEQYF. CDR3 coding DNA: TGTGCCAGCTCACCGGGGCCTTCCTACGAGCAGTACTTC.

This clone was picked up one time. V usage is TRBV11-2 and J usage is TRBJ2-2; 7 bases map to TRBD1. Germline CDR1 is SGHAT and CDR2 is FQNNGV. This CDR3 has 18 residues. The V segment lost 1 base and the J segment 3 bases; nucleotides outside the gene matches: 11. This CDR3 reads CASSLGERGRPDTGELFF. CDR3 sequence (DNA): TGTGCCAGCAGCTTAGGGGAGAGGGGGCGCCCGGACACCGGGGAGCTGTTTTTT.

The chain couples TRBV6-5 to TRBJ1-5; D not resolved. The germline gives CDR1 MNHEY, CDR2 SVGAGI. Trimming stripped 6 bases from V and 9 bases from J, with 12 bases between. The CDR3 runs 12 residues. CDR3 region: CASRPLRGPQHF. DNA of the CDR3: TGTGCCAGCAGACCCTTGCGTGGGCCCCAGCATTTT.

V and J are TRBV7-2 and TRBJ2-1; D is undetermined. This CDR3 has 15 amino acids. The V and J ends lost 1 base and 4 bases respectively, with 11 bases between them. Germline V gives CDR1 SGHTA, CDR2 FQGNSA. CDR3 nucleotides: TGTGCCAGCAGCTTAGTCTCCAACTCTTACAATGAGCAGTTCTTC. Protein sequence: CASSLVSNSYNEQFF.

The chain couples TRBV5-6 to TRBJ1-5; D is uncertain. V lost 0 bases and J lost 2, with 9 bases in between. The CDR3 has 15 amino acids. The V gene's germline CDR1 is SGHDT and CDR2 YYEEEE. The CDR3 region is CASSLATAGNQPQHF. Here the CDR3 DNA reads TGTGCCAGCAGCTTGGCAACAGCCGGCAATCAGCCCCAGCATTTT.

The rearrangement joins TRBV4-3 to TRBJ2-5; tentative D call: TRBD2 (5 bases). The J call could be wrong; TRBJ2-7 is a better fit for the DNA end. CDR3 size: 15 residues. Germline V gene lookup returns CDR1 LGHNA and CDR2 YSLEER. CDR3 DNA sequence: TGCGCCAGCAGCCAAGATGGTCTAGCCAACAACGAGCAGTACTTC. Translating gives CASSQDGLANNEQYF.

The chain uses TRBV7-2 and TRBJ2-5, with D possibly matching TRBD1 (6 bases). The CDR3 contains 16 residues. Deletions cut 5 bases from V and 1 base from J, with 17 bases between. Germline V gives CDR1 SGHTA, CDR2 FQGNSA. The chain's CDR3 is CASSGRTGHSQETQYF. The CDR3 bases are TGTGCCAGCAGCGGCCGCACGGGACATTCCCAAGAGACCCAGTACTTC.

The table lists this clone with a count of one. The chain combines TRBV11-3 with TRBJ2-1; the match to TRBD2 covers 7 bases. CDR3 length: 15 amino acids. The V and J ends lost 5 bases and 6 bases, in that order; junction bases with no gene match: 10. CDR1 SGHNT and CDR2 YENEEA come from the germline V gene. The CDR3: CASSADGRRRNEQFF. Here the CDR3 DNA reads TGTGCCAGCAGCGCAGACGGGAGGAGGCGCAATGAGCAGTTCTTC.

The V call is TRBV10-3, the J call TRBJ1-2, with D possibly being TRBD1 (5 bases). The CDR3 spans 14 residues. Germline V gene data show CDR1 as ENHRY and CDR2 as SYGVKD. The germline V and J ends were trimmed by 3 bases and 7 bases, with 15 bases remaining between them. CDR3 protein: CAISDGSPGPGYTF. DNA for the CDR3: TGTGCCATCAGTGATGGGTCCCCAGGGCCTGGCTACACCTTC.